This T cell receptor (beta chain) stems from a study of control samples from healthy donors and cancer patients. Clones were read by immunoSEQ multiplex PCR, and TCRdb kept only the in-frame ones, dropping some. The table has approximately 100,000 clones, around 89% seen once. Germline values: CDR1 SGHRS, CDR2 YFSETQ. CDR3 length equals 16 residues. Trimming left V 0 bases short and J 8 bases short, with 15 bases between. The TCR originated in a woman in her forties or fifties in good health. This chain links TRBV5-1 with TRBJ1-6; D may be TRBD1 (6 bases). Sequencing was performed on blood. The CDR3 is CASSLGRTEGDSPLHF. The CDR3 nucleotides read TGCGCCAGCAGCTTGGGTCGGACAGAAGGGGATTCACCCCTCCACTTT.